This entry describes one TCR beta chain. Its antigen is unidentified. Germline values: CDR1 SGHKS, CDR2 YYEKEE (reference sequence). V shed 2 bases and J shed 6 bases, with 15 bases lying between them. The CDR3 spans 15 residues. This record comes from a study of blood T cells in healthy people across ages. Findings and limits, study-wide: Older individuals had lower TCR beta diversity per million T cells (the decline was roughly linear).

Alongside a J-beta primer mix, a sample-barcoded 5' primer served in a second PCR lasting roughly 6 to 11 cycles. TCRdb itself ran the 5' RACE reads through MiXCR, one entry per CDR3 protein. In the table there are 1,300,000 or so distinct CDR3 sequences, 55% to 75% of which are singletons. The chain joins TRBV5-5 to TRBJ2-1; weak D call: TRBD2 (6 bases). The source of this sequence is a man aged 18 to 29 in good health. The source material was blood. CDR3: CASSFTGTSRNEQFF. In nucleotides, the CDR3 is TGTGCCAGCAGCTTTACCGGGACTTCACGCAATGAGCAGTTCTTC.